Each of the 4 T cell receptor beta chains below was sequenced from the same sample in a study of monozygotic twins with cystic fibrosis (dated by TCRdb to about 2021). Receptors were amplified or captured by the immunoSEQ multiplex PCR assay. Drawn from immuneACCESS, this table holds only the in-frame rearrangements with V and J called that TCRdb kept. Clones are partly lost; checked studies trace under half to an unresolved V gene and leave the rest unexplained. The sample table records about 25,000 clones; around nine tenths of these occur just once. The ten biggest clones cover approximately 0.5% of the sample. Sequenced input: blood. These receptors all come from a girl aged 2 to 10 with cystic fibrosis.

The chain carries TRBV7-6 and TRBJ2-7, with 8 bases identical to TRBD1. J was trimmed by 2 bases and V by 1 base; bases with no gene match: 7. Germline V gene lookup returns CDR1 SGHVS and CDR2 FNYEAQ. This CDR3 is 16 amino acids long. The CDR3 nucleotides read TGTGCCAGCAGCTTAGTTCCCCGACAGGGGACCTACGAGCAGTACTTC. It codes for CASSLVPRQGTYEQYF.

V gene TRBV7-3 combines with J gene TRBJ2-2; D is unclear. The CDR3 totals 13 residues. V shed 7 bases and J shed 2 bases, with 8 bases lying between them. Germline V gives CDR1 SGHTA, CDR2 FQGTGA. The CDR3 DNA sequence: TGTGCCAGCACACTTCTTAACACCGGGGAGCTGTTTTTT. Its protein product is CASTLLNTGELFF.

The CDR3 here is CATEGRAAEAFF. As DNA, the CDR3 is TGTGCCACGGAGGGCCGCGCTGCTGAAGCTTTCTTT. The V and J genes are TRBV15 and TRBJ1-1; D is uncertain. CDR1 is LNHNV, CDR2 YYDKDF, per germline (reference sequence). Deletions cut 9 bases from V and 6 bases from J, with 14 bases between. The CDR3 loop spans 12 amino acids.

V and J are TRBV29-1 and TRBJ1-2, with TRBD1 matching over 9 bases. Looked up from germline, CDR1 is SQVTM and CDR2 is ANQGSEA. The CDR3 totals 15 residues. V dropped 4 bases and J dropped 6; count of bases not matched to a gene: 12. This chain's CDR3 is CSVGGTGGAIHGYTF. The CDR3 DNA is TGCAGCGTTGGGGGTACAGGGGGCGCGATTCATGGCTACACCTTC.